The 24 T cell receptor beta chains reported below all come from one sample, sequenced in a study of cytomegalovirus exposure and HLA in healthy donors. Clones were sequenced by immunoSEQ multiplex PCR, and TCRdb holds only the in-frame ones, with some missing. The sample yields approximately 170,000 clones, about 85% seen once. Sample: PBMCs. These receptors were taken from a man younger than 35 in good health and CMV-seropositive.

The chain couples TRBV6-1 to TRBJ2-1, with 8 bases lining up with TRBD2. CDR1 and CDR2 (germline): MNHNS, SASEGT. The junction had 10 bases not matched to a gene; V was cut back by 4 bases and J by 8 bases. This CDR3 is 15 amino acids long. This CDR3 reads CASSVYLAGRDEQFF. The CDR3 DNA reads TGTGCCAGCAGTGTGTACCTAGCGGGTAGAGATGAGCAGTTCTTC.

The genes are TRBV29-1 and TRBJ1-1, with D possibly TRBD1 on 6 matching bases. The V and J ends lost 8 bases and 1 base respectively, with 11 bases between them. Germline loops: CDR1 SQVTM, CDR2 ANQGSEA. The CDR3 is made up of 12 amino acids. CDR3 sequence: CSLQGRNTEAFF. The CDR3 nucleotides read TGCAGCCTACAGGGAAGGAACACTGAAGCTTTCTTT.

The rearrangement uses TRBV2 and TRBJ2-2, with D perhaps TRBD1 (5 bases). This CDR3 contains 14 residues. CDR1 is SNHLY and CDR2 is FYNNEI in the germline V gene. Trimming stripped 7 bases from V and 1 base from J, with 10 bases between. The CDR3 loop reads CASIPDRNTGELFF. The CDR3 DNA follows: TGTGCCAGCATTCCTGACAGGAACACCGGGGAGCTGTTTTTT.

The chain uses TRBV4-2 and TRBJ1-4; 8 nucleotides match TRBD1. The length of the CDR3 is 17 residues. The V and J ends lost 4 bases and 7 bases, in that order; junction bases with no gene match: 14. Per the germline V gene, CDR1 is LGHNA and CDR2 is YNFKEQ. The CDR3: CASSLGGVRTGIEKLFF. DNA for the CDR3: TGTGCCAGCAGCCTAGGGGGAGTCAGGACAGGGATTGAAAAACTGTTTTTT.

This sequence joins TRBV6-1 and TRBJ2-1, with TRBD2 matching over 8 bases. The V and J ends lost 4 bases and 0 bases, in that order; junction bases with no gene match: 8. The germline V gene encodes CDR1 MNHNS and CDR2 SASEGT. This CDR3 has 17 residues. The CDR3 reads CASSAQTSASSYNEQFF. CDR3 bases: TGTGCCAGCAGTGCCCAGACTAGCGCCAGCTCCTACAATGAGCAGTTCTTC.

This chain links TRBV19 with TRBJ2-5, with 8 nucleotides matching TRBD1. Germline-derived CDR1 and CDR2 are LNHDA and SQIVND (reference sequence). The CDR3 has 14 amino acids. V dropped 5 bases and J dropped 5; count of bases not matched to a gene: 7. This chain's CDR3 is CASSRTGNLETQYF. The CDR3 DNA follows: TGTGCCAGTAGTCGGACAGGGAATTTGGAGACCCAGTACTTC.

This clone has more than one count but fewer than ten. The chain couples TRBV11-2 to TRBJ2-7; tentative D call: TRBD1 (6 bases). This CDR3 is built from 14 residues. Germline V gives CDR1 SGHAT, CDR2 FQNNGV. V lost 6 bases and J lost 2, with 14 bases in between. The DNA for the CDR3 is TGTGCCAGCAGACCATCGACAGGTCCCTACGAGCAGTACTTC. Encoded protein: CASRPSTGPYEQYF.

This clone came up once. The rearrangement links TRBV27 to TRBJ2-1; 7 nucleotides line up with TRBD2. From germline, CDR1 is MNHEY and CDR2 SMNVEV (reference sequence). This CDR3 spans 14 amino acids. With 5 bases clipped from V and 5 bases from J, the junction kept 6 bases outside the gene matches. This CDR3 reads CASSHSGLHNEQFF. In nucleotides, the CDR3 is TGTGCCAGCAGTCACTCGGGACTACACAATGAGCAGTTCTTC.

The CDR3 DNA reads TGTGCCAGCAGCTTATTGGGGGGGGGCTACGAGCAGTACTTC. It encodes CASSLLGGGYEQYF. The chain is built from TRBV11-2 and TRBJ2-7; 7 positions match TRBD2. V was clipped by 2 bases and J by 3 bases; unmatched bases: 4. Germline CDR1 SGHAT, CDR2 FQNNGV. The CDR3 loop spans 14 amino acids. Looking up the rest from reference TRBV11-2 and TRBJ2-7 gives the full variable domain: EAGVAQSPRYKIIEKRQSVAFWCNPISGHATLYWYQQILGQGPKLLIQFQNNGVVDDSQLPKDRFSAERLKGVDSTLKIQPAKLEDSAVYLCASSLLGGGYEQYFGPGTRLTVT.

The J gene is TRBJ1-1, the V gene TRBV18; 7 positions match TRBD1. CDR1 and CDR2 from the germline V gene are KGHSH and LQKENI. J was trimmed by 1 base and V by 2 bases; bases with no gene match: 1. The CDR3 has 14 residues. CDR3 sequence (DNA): TGTGCCAGCTCACCAGGGACAGCGAACACTGAAGCTTTCTTT. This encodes CASSPGTANTEAFF.

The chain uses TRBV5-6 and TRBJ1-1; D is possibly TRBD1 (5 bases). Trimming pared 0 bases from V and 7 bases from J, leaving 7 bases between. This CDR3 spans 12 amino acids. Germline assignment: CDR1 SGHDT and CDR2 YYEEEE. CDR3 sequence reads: CASSLGQNEAFF. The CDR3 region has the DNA TGTGCCAGCAGCTTGGGACAGAATGAAGCTTTCTTT.

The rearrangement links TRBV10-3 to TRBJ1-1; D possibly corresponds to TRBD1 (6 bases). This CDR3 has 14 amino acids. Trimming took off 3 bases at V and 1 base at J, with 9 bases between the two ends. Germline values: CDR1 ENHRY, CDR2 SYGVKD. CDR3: CAISDPGENTEAFF. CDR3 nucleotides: TGTGCCATCAGTGACCCAGGGGAGAACACTGAAGCTTTCTTT.

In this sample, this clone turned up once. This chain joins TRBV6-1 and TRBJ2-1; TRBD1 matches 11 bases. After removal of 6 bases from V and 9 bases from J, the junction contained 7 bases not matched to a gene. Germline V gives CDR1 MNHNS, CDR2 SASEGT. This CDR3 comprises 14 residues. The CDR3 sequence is CASSSDRGRLEQFF. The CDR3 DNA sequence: TGTGCCAGCAGCTCGGACAGGGGGCGCCTTGAGCAGTTCTTC.

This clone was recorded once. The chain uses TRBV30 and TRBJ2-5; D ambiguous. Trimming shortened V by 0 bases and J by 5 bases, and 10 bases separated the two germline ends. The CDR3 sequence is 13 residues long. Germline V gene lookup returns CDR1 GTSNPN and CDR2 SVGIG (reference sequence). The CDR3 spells CAWSVRVRETQYF. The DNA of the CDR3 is TGTGCCTGGAGTGTTCGCGTACGGGAGACCCAGTACTTC. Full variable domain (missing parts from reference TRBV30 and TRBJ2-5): SQTIHQWPATLVQPVGSPLSLECTVEGTSNPNLYWYRQAAGRGLQLLFYSVGIGQISSEVPQNLSASRPQDRQFILSSKKLLLSDSGFYLCAWSVRVRETQYFGPGTRLLVL.

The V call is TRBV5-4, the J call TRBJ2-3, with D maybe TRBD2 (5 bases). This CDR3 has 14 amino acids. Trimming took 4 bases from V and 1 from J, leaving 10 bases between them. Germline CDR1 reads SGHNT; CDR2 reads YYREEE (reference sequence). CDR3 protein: CASSEGPGTDTQYF. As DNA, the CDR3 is TGTGCCAGCAGCGAGGGCCCAGGCACAGATACGCAGTATTTT.

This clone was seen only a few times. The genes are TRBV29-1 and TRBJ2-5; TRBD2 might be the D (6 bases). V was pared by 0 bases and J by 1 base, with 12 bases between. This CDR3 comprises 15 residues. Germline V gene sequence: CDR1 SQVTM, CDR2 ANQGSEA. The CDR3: CSVEEDSGSQETQYF. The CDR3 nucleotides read TGCAGCGTTGAAGAGGATAGCGGCAGCCAAGAGACCCAGTACTTC.

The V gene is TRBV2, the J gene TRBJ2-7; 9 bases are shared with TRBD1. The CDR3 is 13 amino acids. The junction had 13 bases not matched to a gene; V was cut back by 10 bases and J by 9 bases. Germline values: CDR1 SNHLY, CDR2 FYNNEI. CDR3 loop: CATAIGTGMVQYF. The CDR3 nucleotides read TGTGCCACAGCAATTGGGACAGGGATGGTGCAGTACTTC. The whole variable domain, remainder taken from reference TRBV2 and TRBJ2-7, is EPEVTQTPSHQVTQMGQEVILRCVPISNHLYFYWYRQILGQKVEFLVSFYNNEISEKSEIFDDQFSVERPDGSNFTLKIRSTKLEDSAMYFCATAIGTGMVQYFGPGTRLTVT.

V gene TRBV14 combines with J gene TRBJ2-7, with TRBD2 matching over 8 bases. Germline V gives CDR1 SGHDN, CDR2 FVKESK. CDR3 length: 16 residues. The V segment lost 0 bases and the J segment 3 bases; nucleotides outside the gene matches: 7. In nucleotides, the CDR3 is TGTGCCAGCAGCCAAGAAGCCGGACTAGCCAACTACGAGCAGTACTTC. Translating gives CASSQEAGLANYEQYF.

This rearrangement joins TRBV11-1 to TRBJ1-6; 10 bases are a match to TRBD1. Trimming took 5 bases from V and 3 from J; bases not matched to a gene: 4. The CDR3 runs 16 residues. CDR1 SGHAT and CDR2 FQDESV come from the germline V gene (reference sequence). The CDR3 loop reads CASSLGQGFYNSPLHF. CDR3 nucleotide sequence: TGTGCCAGCAGCCTGGGACAGGGGTTCTATAATTCACCCCTCCACTTT.

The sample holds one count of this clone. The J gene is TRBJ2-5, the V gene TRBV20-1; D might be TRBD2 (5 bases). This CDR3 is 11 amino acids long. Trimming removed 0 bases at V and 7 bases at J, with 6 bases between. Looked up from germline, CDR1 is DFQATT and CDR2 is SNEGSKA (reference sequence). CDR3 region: CSARDRGTQYF. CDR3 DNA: TGCAGTGCTAGAGATCGGGGGACCCAGTACTTC.

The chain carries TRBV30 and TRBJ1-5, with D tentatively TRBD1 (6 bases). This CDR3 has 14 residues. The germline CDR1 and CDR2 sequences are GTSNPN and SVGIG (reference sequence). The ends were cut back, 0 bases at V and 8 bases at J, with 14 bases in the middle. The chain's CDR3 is CAWSVRLGGKPQHF. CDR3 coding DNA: TGTGCCTGGAGTGTACGGTTAGGGGGAAAGCCCCAGCATTTT. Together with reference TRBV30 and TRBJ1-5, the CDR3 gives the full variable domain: SQTIHQWPATLVQPVGSPLSLECTVEGTSNPNLYWYRQAAGRGLQLLFYSVGIGQISSEVPQNLSASRPQDRQFILSSKKLLLSDSGFYLCAWSVRLGGKPQHFGDGTRLSIL.

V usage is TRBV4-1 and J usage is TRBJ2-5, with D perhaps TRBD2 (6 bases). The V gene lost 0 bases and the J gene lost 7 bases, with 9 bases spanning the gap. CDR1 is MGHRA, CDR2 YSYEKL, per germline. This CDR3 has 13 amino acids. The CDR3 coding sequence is TGCGCCAGCAGCCAAGATCAGGAGGGGACCCAGTACTTC. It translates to CASSQDQEGTQYF.

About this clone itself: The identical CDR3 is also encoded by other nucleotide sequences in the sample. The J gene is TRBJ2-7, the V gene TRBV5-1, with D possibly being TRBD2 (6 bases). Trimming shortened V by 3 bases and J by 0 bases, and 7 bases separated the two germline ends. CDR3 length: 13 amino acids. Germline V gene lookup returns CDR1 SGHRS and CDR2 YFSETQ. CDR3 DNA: TGCGCCAGCAGCTGGGACTCCTCCTACGAGCAGTACTTC. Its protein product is CASSWDSSYEQYF.

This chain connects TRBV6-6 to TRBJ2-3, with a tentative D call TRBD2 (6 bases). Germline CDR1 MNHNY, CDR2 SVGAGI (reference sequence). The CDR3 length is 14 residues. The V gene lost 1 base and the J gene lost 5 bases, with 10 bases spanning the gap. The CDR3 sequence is CASSYLPAGDTQYF. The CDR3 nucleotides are TGTGCCAGCAGTTACTTACCAGCGGGAGATACGCAGTATTTT.